These 32 T cell receptor beta chains were sequenced from one sample in a study of T-cell memory formation after mild COVID-19. TCRdb ran MiXCR on the 5' RACE reads and lists one entry per CDR3 protein. The table lists fewer than 150,000 distinct CDR3 sequences, about 6% of them singletons. The sequenced sample consisted of PBMCs or a T cell subset sorted from them (not recorded which). Every receptor here comes from an adult woman who had mild COVID-19 (a few samples of this study predate the infection). Cell type and time point are not known.

There are many counts of this clonotype. The chain combines TRBV6-5 with TRBJ2-2; 7 bases are shared with TRBD2. This CDR3 contains 14 residues. CDR1 MNHEY and CDR2 SVGAGI come from the germline V gene. V was pared by 6 bases and J by 1 base, with 2 bases of the junction left unmatched. The CDR3 here is CASSPSGNTGELFF. In DNA, the CDR3 is TGTGCCAGCAGCCCTAGCGGGAACACCGGGGAGCTGTTTTTT.

This chain joins TRBV5-1 and TRBJ2-2, with D possibly being TRBD2 (6 bases). The length of the CDR3 is 17 residues. V gave up 4 bases and J gave up 0 bases, with 16 bases separating them. The germline gives CDR1 SGHRS, CDR2 YFSETQ. The CDR3 coding sequence is TGCGCCAGCAGCCGCAACCGGGACTCGTCGAACACCGGGGAGCTGTTTTTT. Protein sequence: CASSRNRDSSNTGELFF.

Many counts were recorded for this clonotype. The V gene is TRBV7-9, the J gene TRBJ1-2, with 9 bases fitting TRBD1. The V segment lost 2 bases and the J segment 4 bases; nucleotides outside the gene matches: 8. Per germline, CDR1 SEHNR and CDR2 FQNEAQ (reference sequence). The CDR3 has 16 amino acids. The CDR3 spells CASSLWDRESSYGYTF. In DNA, the CDR3 is TGTGCCAGCAGCTTATGGGACAGGGAATCAAGCTATGGCTACACCTTC.

This clonotype was observed at least ten times. The V and J genes are TRBV29-1 and TRBJ1-2; 10 nucleotides match TRBD1. The V and J ends lost 3 bases and 8 bases, in that order; junction bases with no gene match: 6. The CDR3 runs 13 residues. Germline V CDR1 and CDR2: SQVTM, ANQGSEA. CDR3 sequence: CSVERDRGRGYTF. CDR3 bases: TGCAGCGTTGAGAGGGACAGGGGTCGGGGCTACACCTTC.

There are a few counts of this clonotype. V usage is TRBV7-2 and J usage is TRBJ1-3; D is unclear. The CDR3 is 17 amino acids. CDR1 and CDR2 (germline): SGHTA, FQGNSA. With 5 bases removed from V and 4 bases from J, the gap between germline ends came to 21 bases. The CDR3 loop is CASSRERTSSTGNTIYF. CDR3 nucleotides: TGTGCCAGCAGCCGGGAGAGGACTTCTTCCACCGGAAACACCATATATTTT.

There are a few counts of this clonotype. This rearrangement joins TRBV3-1 to TRBJ2-4; the D is unclear. The CDR3 is made up of 13 amino acids. V lost 0 bases, J lost 9 bases, and 9 bases lay in between. The germline gives CDR1 LGHDT, CDR2 YNNKEL (reference sequence). The CDR3, as DNA: TGTGCCAGCAGCCAAGATCGGAGATCCATTCAGTACTTC. Translating gives CASSQDRRSIQYF.

This clonotype has only a few counts. V usage is TRBV12-3 or TRBV12-4 and J usage is TRBJ1-1; D is undetermined. V dropped 2 bases and J dropped 10 bases, with 14 bases sitting between them. This CDR3 contains 13 residues. For the CDR3, the DNA is TGTGCCAGCAGTTTAACCCCGGCCTCAGGAGCTTTCTTT. Its protein product is CASSLTPASGAFF.

V is TRBV7-6 and J is TRBJ2-3; D gene unclear. Trimming pared 1 base from V and 1 base from J, leaving 3 bases between. Germline CDR1 reads SGHVS; CDR2 reads FNYEAQ. CDR3 length equals 13 residues. This CDR3 reads CASSLVRTDTQYF. The CDR3 DNA follows: TGTGCCAGCAGCTTAGTGCGCACAGATACGCAGTATTTT.

This clonotype has only a few counts. The DNA for the CDR3 is TGTGCCAGCTCACCGGCAGGGATGACAGATACGCAGTATTTT. Translation: CASSPAGMTDTQYF. V and J are TRBV18 and TRBJ2-3; D is possibly TRBD1 (5 bases). There are 14 residues in the CDR3. V shed 3 bases and J shed 3 bases, with 10 bases lying between them. Germline CDR1 KGHSH, CDR2 LQKENI.

This clonotype occurred a few times. V and J are TRBV6-5 and TRBJ1-2, with TRBD1 as a possible D gene (5 bases). V was shortened by 0 bases and J by 0 bases, with 8 bases between the two germline ends. This CDR3 comprises 15 residues. Germline V gene data show CDR1 as MNHEY and CDR2 as SVGAGI. This CDR3 reads CASSYSTRANYGYTF. The CDR3 DNA reads as TGTGCCAGCAGTTACTCGACCAGGGCTAACTATGGCTACACCTTC.

V and J are TRBV24-1 and TRBJ1-5; D remains ambiguous. Between the trimmed V and J ends, which lost 4 bases and 4 bases, there was a span of 10 bases. In germline, CDR1 is KGHDR, CDR2 SFDVKD. This CDR3 region has 14 residues. CDR3 sequence reads: CATSDGGQNQPQHF. The CDR3 bases are TGTGCCACCAGTGACGGAGGGCAGAATCAGCCCCAGCATTTT.

The chain carries TRBV24-1 and TRBJ2-3; 9 bases are shared with TRBD2. V gave up 1 base and J gave up 1 base; unmatched junction bases: 8. Germline V gives CDR1 KGHDR, CDR2 SFDVKD. This CDR3 spans 18 amino acids. The CDR3 here is CATSDLWSSGRGTDTQYF. The CDR3 nucleotides are TGTGCCACCAGTGATTTATGGAGTAGCGGGAGAGGCACAGATACGCAGTATTTT.

CDR3 sequence: CASSLGQGSSIQYF. The CDR3 nucleotides are TGTGCCAGCAGCTTGGGACAGGGAAGTAGCATTCAGTACTTC. This chain connects TRBV7-2 to TRBJ2-4; 9 positions agree with TRBD1. V was clipped by 3 bases and J by 9 bases; unmatched bases: 6. CDR3 length: 14 residues. The V gene's germline CDR1 is SGHTA and CDR2 FQGNSA.

This clonotype was seen ten or more times. The chain uses TRBV5-5 and TRBJ2-1, with no clear D. V shed 0 bases and J shed 1 base, with 11 bases lying between them. The CDR3 loop spans 16 amino acids. CDR1 and CDR2 from the germline V gene are SGHKS and YYEKEE (reference sequence). CDR3: CASSLAAVYSYNEQFF. The CDR3 DNA is TGTGCCAGCAGCTTGGCCGCAGTTTATTCCTACAATGAGCAGTTCTTC.

The gene calls are TRBV9 and TRBJ2-7, with 7 nucleotides matching TRBD2. From germline, CDR1 is SGDLS and CDR2 YYNGEE. The CDR3 consists of 15 residues. V lost 1 base to trimming and J lost 1 base; unmatched junction nucleotides: 5. The CDR3 coding sequence is TGTGCCAGCAGCGTATCTCTAGCGGCATCCTACGAGCAGTACTTC. Translated, it gives CASSVSLAASYEQYF.

V gene TRBV4-1 combines with J gene TRBJ1-5, with D possibly being TRBD1 (6 bases). Trimming removed 2 bases from V and 3 bases from J, with 20 bases in between. Germline CDR1 and CDR2: MGHRA and YSYEKL. This CDR3 region has 18 residues. CDR3 sequence: CASSQRPFRGGNNQPQHF. CDR3 sequence (DNA): TGCGCCAGCAGCCAAAGGCCATTCAGGGGAGGGAACAATCAGCCCCAGCATTTT.

For the CDR3, the DNA is TGTGCCAGCAGCCCCGGGGGGGGTTCCCTGAGAGAGCAGTACTTC. It encodes CASSPGGGSLREQYF. The genes are TRBV5-4 and TRBJ2-7, with TRBD2 matching 8 bases. The CDR3 has 15 residues. Germline-derived CDR1 and CDR2 are SGHNT and YYREEE (reference sequence). After removal of 4 bases from V and 7 bases from J, the junction contained 13 bases not matched to a gene.

This clonotype showed up many times. Here the CDR3 reads CASNTGINTEAFF. DNA of the CDR3: TGTGCCAGCAATACCGGGATTAACACTGAAGCTTTCTTT. This sequence joins TRBV6-2 or TRBV6-3 and TRBJ1-1; unclear D gene. Germline assignment: CDR1 MNHEY and CDR2 SVGEGT. Trimming pared 7 bases from V and 2 bases from J, leaving 11 bases between. The CDR3 consists of 13 residues.

The chain uses TRBV30 and TRBJ1-6; no firm D call. Trimming pared 2 bases from V and 9 bases from J, leaving 14 bases between. The germline V gene encodes CDR1 GTSNPN and CDR2 SVGIG (reference sequence). This CDR3 is 14 amino acids long. CDR3 nucleotide sequence: TGTGCCTGGAGTTCTGGGTTAATTATTTCACCCCTCCACTTT. This sequence encodes CAWSSGLIISPLHF.

This rearrangement joins TRBV29-1 to TRBJ2-2, with 8 bases that match TRBD1. The CDR3 runs to 14 residues. V lost 7 bases to trimming and J lost 4 bases; unmatched junction nucleotides: 8. Germline CDR1 is SQVTM and CDR2 is ANQGSEA. The CDR3 bases are TGCAGCGCCATGGGACAGGTCCTCACCGGGGAGCTGTTTTTT. This sequence encodes CSAMGQVLTGELFF.

This clonotype was picked up many times. J is TRBJ1-6 and V is TRBV3-1, with D perhaps TRBD1 (5 bases). This CDR3 contains 17 residues. Germline-derived CDR1 and CDR2 are LGHDT and YNNKEL (reference sequence). V lost 4 bases, J lost 6 bases, and 19 bases lay in between. The CDR3: CASSLLKAGGPNSPLHF. CDR3 DNA: TGTGCCAGCAGCCTCCTCAAAGCCGGGGGACCTAATTCACCCCTCCACTTT.

The chain is built from TRBV12-5 and TRBJ1-1, with D unclear. Germline CDR1 reads LGHNT; CDR2 reads FRNRAP. V was clipped by 7 bases and J by 4 bases, with 16 bases between them. This CDR3 contains 14 residues. As DNA, the CDR3 is TGTGCTAGTGCCCTCCCTCCTGGAACCACTGAAGCTTTCTTT. It translates to CASALPPGTTEAFF.

The V and J genes are TRBV3-1 and TRBJ2-1; 7 bases fit TRBD2. This CDR3 comprises 15 residues. Trimming at V came to 1 base and at J to 8 bases, leaving 8 bases not matched to a gene. Germline CDR1 is LGHDT and CDR2 is YNNKEL (reference sequence). The CDR3 reads CASSQVGAGADEQFF. The DNA for the CDR3 is TGTGCCAGCAGCCAAGTAGGGGCGGGAGCTGATGAGCAGTTCTTC.

This chain links TRBV27 with TRBJ2-7, with TRBD1 matching 11 bases. The CDR3 has 16 residues. From germline, CDR1 is MNHEY and CDR2 SMNVEV (reference sequence). V lost 3 bases, J lost 3 bases, and 7 bases stayed unmatched. The CDR3 DNA follows: TGTGCCAGCAGTTTTCCTCCCGGGACAGGGGGCTACGAGCAGTACTTC. Encoded protein: CASSFPPGTGGYEQYF.

This clonotype was seen more than once but under ten times. The chain recombines TRBV11-2 with TRBJ1-4; D is possibly TRBD1 (6 bases). CDR3 length: 16 residues. V lost 0 bases and J 4 bases, leaving 12 bases between the germline ends. The V gene's germline CDR1 is SGHAT and CDR2 FQNNGV. The CDR3 is CASSLDRRRGNEKLFF. The CDR3, as DNA: TGTGCCAGCAGCTTAGATCGCCGCAGGGGTAATGAAAAACTGTTTTTT.

In its sample, this clonotype was seen many times. The chain employs TRBV4-2 and TRBJ2-3; a weak D match, TRBD1 (6 bases). The V end was cut by 1 base, the J end by 6 bases, with 8 bases between. Germline CDR1 is LGHNA and CDR2 is YNFKEQ. This CDR3 spans 13 amino acids. This CDR3 is CASSQGTADTQYF. Here the CDR3 DNA reads TGTGCCAGCAGCCAAGGGACAGCGGATACGCAGTATTTT.

The gene calls are TRBV27 and TRBJ2-1; D remains unclear. CDR3 length: 13 residues. The germline V gene encodes CDR1 MNHEY and CDR2 SMNVEV (reference sequence). V lost 3 bases and J 11 bases, leaving 14 bases between the germline ends. The CDR3 loop reads CASSFSDFRKQFF. CDR3 DNA: TGTGCCAGCAGTTTTTCCGACTTTAGGAAGCAGTTCTTC.

This clonotype was counted only a few times. The chain couples TRBV19 to TRBJ2-5, with a weak D call TRBD1 (5 bases). Trimming cost V 5 bases and J 5 bases, with 9 bases left between them. The CDR3 spans 12 residues. Germline V CDR1 and CDR2: LNHDA, SQIVND (reference sequence). The CDR3 sequence: CASSQAGETQYF. The CDR3 coding sequence is TGTGCCAGTAGTCAAGCAGGGGAGACCCAGTACTTC. Using reference TRBV19 and TRBJ2-5 for the parts outside the CDR3, the full variable domain is DGGITQSPKYLFRKEGQNVTLSCEQNLNHDAMYWYRQDPGQGLRLIYYSQIVNDFQKGDIAEGYSVSREKKESFPLTVTSAQKNPTAFYLCASSQAGETQYFGPGTRLLVL.

This clonotype was counted between two and nine times. V and J are TRBV20-1 and TRBJ2-3; TRBD2 aligns across 11 bases. V was pared by 6 bases and J by 0 bases, with 14 bases of the junction left unmatched. CDR1 is DFQATT, CDR2 SNEGSKA, per germline (reference sequence). The CDR3 has 18 amino acids. CDR3 sequence reads: CSALASSGGRASTDTQYF. The CDR3 DNA reads TGCAGTGCCCTCGCGTCTAGCGGGGGGAGAGCTAGCACAGATACGCAGTATTTT.

In this sample, this clonotype turned up many times. This chain links TRBV12-3 or TRBV12-4 with TRBJ2-3, with 10 bases identical to TRBD2. Trimming took 5 bases from V and 1 from J; bases not matched to a gene: 6. This CDR3 has 16 residues. The CDR3 is CASSLNLAGGTDTQYF. DNA for the CDR3: TGTGCCAGCAGTCTCAATCTAGCGGGAGGCACAGATACGCAGTATTTT.

The V and J genes are TRBV20-1 and TRBJ2-7; 7 bases are shared with TRBD2. The CDR3 has 15 amino acids. CDR1 and CDR2 (germline): DFQATT, SNEGSKA (reference sequence). The V gene end was trimmed by 6 bases and the J gene end by 6 bases; junction bases not matched to a gene: 17. CDR3 nucleotide sequence: TGCAGTGCCACTCCCTTTACGGGCCCGGGAGGCGAGCAGTACTTC. Protein: CSATPFTGPGGEQYF.

The table lists this clonotype with a few counts. The chain carries TRBV4-3 and TRBJ2-5, with D tentatively TRBD2 (6 bases). Trimming cost V 0 bases and J 4 bases, with 15 bases left between them. The germline gives CDR1 LGHNA, CDR2 YSLEER. The length of the CDR3 is 16 residues. In DNA form, the CDR3 reads TGCGCCAGCAGCCAAGAAGGGCTAGCGAAAGGAGAGACCCAGTACTTC. Residues: CASSQEGLAKGETQYF.